This T cell receptor (beta chain) comes out of a study of post-analysis software for immune sequencing data. Study context: Secondary progressive, relapsing-remitting and progressive-relapsing multiple sclerosis were among the included disease courses.

Worth noting for this clonotype: Its target is not known.

Built from TCR beta cDNA, the libraries had unique molecular identifiers in them. Each sample of roughly 0.9 to 10 million input T cells yielded around 500,000 cDNA molecules, so each molecule approximated one T cell. TCRdb fed the PCR reads into MiXCR, producing one record per CDR3 protein. The sample consists of 650,000 to 900,000 distinct CDR3 sequences, 35% to 55% of them appearing once. General study points: The five TRBV segments detected at higher frequency in patients than in controls included TRBV5-6, TRBV5-1 and TRBV20-1.

The CDR3 runs to 17 residues. CDR1 and CDR2 (germline): LGHDT, YNNKEL (reference sequence). Trimming took 0 bases from V and 9 from J; bases not matched to a gene: 11. The sequence was collected from a girl aged 5 to 17 with multiple sclerosis. The gene calls are TRBV3-1 and TRBJ2-1, with 10 bases that match TRBD2. Sequencing was carried out using blood. DNA of the CDR3: TGTGCCAGCAGCCAAGATGTAGCGGGAGGCCCTAGGCGTGAGCAGTTCTTC. The encoded protein is CASSQDVAGGPRREQFF.